Sequencing of this TCR beta chain was carried out in a study of monozygotic twins with inflammatory bowel disease (dated by TCRdb to about 2019). Some background on the complete study: The complete study included about 28 monozygotic twin pairs: 19 IBD-discordant Danish pairs and nine German pairs, of which four were IBD-concordant and five were IBD-discordant. Each individual had, on average, about 151 000 unique TCRalpha sequences and 181 000 unique TCRbeta sequences available for analysis. The search for disease-associated traits relied mainly on comparing IBD patients with their genetically identical healthy co-twins within discordant pairs.

As concerns this clonotype: Its antigen is unknown.

Library creation used 5' RACE. Each TCR library was prepared from about 4,000 ng of total RNA. For each sample, cDNA was synthesized in eight separate reactions using SMARTScribe reverse transcriptase. During cDNA synthesis, unique molecular identifiers containing a 6-nucleotide sample barcode were introduced by template switching. Amplification of TCRalpha and TCRbeta cDNA involved two nested PCRs of 16 and 9 cycles, and each PCR was followed by bead purification. Before amplification, the cDNA was treated with uracil DNA-glycosylase and purified using the QIAquick PCR purification kit. The second PCR added Illumina TruSeq-compatible adapters along with sample-specific barcodes. TapeStation and Qubit were used to check library quality and concentration, and approximately 5.4 ng of each library was pooled. Pooled libraries were sequenced on an Illumina HiSeq2500 single-index Rapid Run with 2 x 100 bp reads and custom sequencing primers. On the study's bioinformatics: UMI-based consensus assembly with MiGEC version 1.2.6 was used to correct PCR and sequencing errors. V(D)J alignment, clonotype assembly and CDR3 extraction were performed with MiXCR version 2.1.1. Gene usage, clonotype sharing and MAIT/NKT TCR abundance were normalised by analysing the top 1000, 10 000 and 20 000 clonotypes per sample. After downsampling to 27 000 UMIs, diversity was calculated as the inverse Simpson index using the vegan R package. Paired Mann-Whitney U tests were applied to discordant twin pairs, with Benjamini-Hochberg correction for multiple testing. The reads were reprocessed in TCRdb, with one entry per CDR3 protein sequence and no accompanying DNA. TCRdb, not the original authors, processed these V and J calls. The sample's own table lists over 130,000 distinct CDR3 sequences. 2% to 3% of the sample rests with the top ten.

From each donor, a roughly 2.5 ml peripheral blood sample was drawn into PAXgene tubes and stored at -80 degrees C. Without T cell sorting, total RNA was isolated from whole blood using the PAXgene blood miRNA kit on an automated QIAcube. Peripheral blood from monozygotic twin pairs, either concordant or discordant for inflammatory bowel disease, underwent deep TCRalpha and TCRbeta repertoire profiling that used unique molecular barcoding. Smoking habits were recorded for all twin pairs, and each individual was classified as a current, former or never smoker. Broader findings and caveats from the paper: IBD patients shared fewer clonotypes with other individuals than healthy twins did, most markedly in patients showing signs of disease activity. Repertoire similarity did not differ between concordant and discordant twins, which could be due to limited statistical power. The analysis was unable to tell different T cell subtypes apart. Background noise and inter-individual variability may have been introduced into the repertoires by the differing immunosuppressive treatments among patients. No single strong signal or clonotype linked to IBD turned up in the results, so the idea that one exists was not supported. IBD patients had lower TCRbeta repertoire diversity, measured by the inverse Simpson index, than their healthy co-twins.

CDR1 and CDR2, per the germline V gene (reference sequence), are DFQATT and SNEGSKA. Including the terminal cysteine and phenylalanine, the CDR3 comprises 13 residues. Only the protein is available. The receptor chain draws on TRBV20-1 and TRBJ1-2; TCRdb picks TRBD1, but there is no DNA to check that call. The sequenced sample consisted of blood. The TCR was taken from a human donor with ulcerative colitis or Crohn's disease, or a healthy co-twin of an affected twin (not recorded which). For the CDR3, the sequence is CSAAEQGNYGYTF.